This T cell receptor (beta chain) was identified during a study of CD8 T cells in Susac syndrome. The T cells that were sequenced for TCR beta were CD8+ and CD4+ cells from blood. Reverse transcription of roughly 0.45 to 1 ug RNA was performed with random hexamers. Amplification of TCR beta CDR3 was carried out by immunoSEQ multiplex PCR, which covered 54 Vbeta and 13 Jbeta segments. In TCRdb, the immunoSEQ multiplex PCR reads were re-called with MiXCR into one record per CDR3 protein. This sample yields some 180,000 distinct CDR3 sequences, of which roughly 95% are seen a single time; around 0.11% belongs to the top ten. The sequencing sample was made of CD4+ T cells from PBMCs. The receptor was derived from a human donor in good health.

CDR3 residues: CATSEDPQETQYF. CDR3 coding DNA: TGTGCCACCAGTGAAGATCCCCAAGAGACCCAGTACTTC. The chain carries TRBV24-1 and TRBJ2-5; D not certain. The V and J ends lost 4 bases and 1 base respectively, with 6 bases between them. The CDR3 consists of 13 residues. The germline CDR1 and CDR2 sequences are KGHDR and SFDVKD.